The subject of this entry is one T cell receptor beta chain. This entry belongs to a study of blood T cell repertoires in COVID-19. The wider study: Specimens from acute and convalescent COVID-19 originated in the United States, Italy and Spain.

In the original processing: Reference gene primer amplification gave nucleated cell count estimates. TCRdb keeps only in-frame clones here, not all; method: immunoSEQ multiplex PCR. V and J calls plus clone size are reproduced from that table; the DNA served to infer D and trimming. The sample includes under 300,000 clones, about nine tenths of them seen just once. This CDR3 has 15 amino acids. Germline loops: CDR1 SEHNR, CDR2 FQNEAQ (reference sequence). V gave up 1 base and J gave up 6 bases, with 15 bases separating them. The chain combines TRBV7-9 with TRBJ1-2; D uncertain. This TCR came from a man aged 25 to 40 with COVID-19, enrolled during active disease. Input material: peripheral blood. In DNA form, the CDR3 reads TGTGCCAGCAGCTTAGAAGACGGGATGGTCAATGGCTACACCTTC. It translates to CASSLEDGMVNGYTF.